This TCR beta chain stems from a study of cytomegalovirus exposure and HLA in healthy donors (dated by TCRdb to about 2017). Describing the broader study: According to an earlier analysis of a few hundred of the donors, about 170 million T cells yielded some 120 million unique TCR beta sequences and about 300 Gb of sequence data. An early release that covered 500 to 800 HLA-typed donors contained approximately 300 gigabases of sequencing data and 80 million or so unique TCR sequences. Of the approximately 400 genotyped donors, roughly 80% were placed in the genetic ancestry cluster associated with self-reported Caucasian donors. The study aimed to test whether cataloging public T cell receptors could reveal signatures of past pathogen exposure. The study used immunosequencing to profile the T cell repertoires of hundreds of subjects and linked those repertoires to cytomegalovirus serostatus. Along with the roughly 610-subject first cohort, a separate validation cohort of roughly 110 different subjects was used. To predict cytomegalovirus infection status, the study brought together high-throughput TCR immunosequencing, statistical association of individual TCRs with disease status, and machine learning. In a later analysis, previously published TCR beta repertoires from roughly 710 donors were re-analyzed and high-resolution HLA genotyping was added so that TCR occurrence patterns could be studied. In the later analysis, no new phenotypic data were used to find candidate immune exposures; instead, reliance was placed on TCR beta sequences and their occurrence across donors. To decide whether each TCR beta V gene segment behaved as functional or pseudogenic, an earlier analysis of 587 of the donors relied on high-throughput TCR beta sequencing. Alongside the repertoire data, information on donor age, sex, ethnicity and CMV serostatus was compiled. Genome-wide SNP genotypes for about 65% of the roughly 700 donors were used in a later genetic analysis, which treated that subset as a discovery cohort. All discovery cohort repertoires had been generated using a single sequencing platform. HLA typing covered class I and class II loci at four-digit resolution. The number of typed donors differed by locus: roughly 629-640 for A, B, C, DRB1 and DQB1; 500 to 550 for DQA1; around 580 for DPA1; and some 470 for DPB1. Because of strong linkage in the cohort, 4 to 6 DR-DQ haplotypes were treated as single units for association and clustering. Among roughly 400 genotyped donors of the cohort, an average of around 240,000 unique TCR beta nucleotide sequences was sequenced per donor, of which approximately 18% were non-productive.

What the authors observed across the whole study: Immune exposure information for the cohort was limited to CMV serostatus. In a later genetic analysis, a missense DCLRE1C variant was associated with V-gene and J-gene trimming of TCR beta chains, and the association was replicated in an independent cohort. According to a later analysis, most CMV-associated TCR beta chains appeared to be HLA-restricted, and the HLA associations seemed to be driven largely by CMV exposure. Presence/absence analyses assumed roughly uniform sequencing depth across donors, an assumption that may not hold. Because counts were too low, seventeen rarely observed V segments, including chromosome 9 orphons, were excluded from the earlier analysis of 587 of the donors. A later analysis reported that several top co-occurrence clusters appeared linked to parvovirus B19, influenza, CMV and Epstein-Barr virus. A further reported finding was that TCR beta sequences accurately predicted the HLA-A and HLA-B alleles for most subjects in the first cohort. In vitro tests confirmed that a few of the cytomegalovirus-associated TCR beta chains recognize cytomegalovirus antigens. Correlated functional status among segregating V segments might be attributable to linkage disequilibrium, but an unknown experimental factor could not be ruled out. When HLA alleles, especially DR and DQ, strongly co-occurred, attributing TCR associations to individual alleles was difficult. The study listed around 160 TCR beta chains as associated with cytomegalovirus. The classifier was reported to diagnose cytomegalovirus status with high specificity and sensitivity in both the original cohort and the validation cohort. Because HLA typing was missing for some donors at each locus, association tests included only the typed subset. According to a later analysis, TCR association rates differed among HLA loci, with DRB1 alleles showing the most associated TCRs and HLA-C alleles showing the fewest. Specific HLA alleles were associated with around 18,000 TCR beta sequences at a false discovery rate of 0.05 in a later analysis. The authors suggested that the approach could potentially be generalized to other disease states and immunological phenotypes. Across donors, most TCR sequences were observed very rarely, whereas some public TCRs were present in many individuals. In a later analysis, HLA-associated TCR beta chains were found to be more clonally expanded and to have lower generation probabilities than equally common non-associated chains. Only TCR beta chains were sequenced in this cohort, and the absence of alpha or paired-chain data limited detectable features. In an earlier analysis of 587 of the donors, most TCR beta V segments were observed in productive rearrangements about 90% or about 30% of the time, broadly matching IMGT annotations. A cluster of highly shared sequence variants was judged likely to be a technical artifact of the sequencing pipeline. Compared with the roughly 670-donor mean, donors in an Asian-associated ancestry cluster had fewer N-insertions in productive TCRs, according to a later genetic analysis. Because the 87-base-pair reads could not distinguish some IMGT-functional V segments, including TRBV6-2 and TRBV6-3, those segments were excluded.

The library was produced with the immunoSEQ multiplex PCR assay. The multiplex PCR relied on a mix of 60 forward primers for TCR Vbeta segments and 13 reverse primers for TCR Jbeta segments. The CDR3 region of rearranged TCR beta genes was amplified from genomic DNA by a multiplex PCR assay. Amplified TCR beta libraries were sequenced as 87-base-pair reads on the Illumina HiSeq System. In the original analysis: A later analysis counted approximately 74 million unique TCR beta chains across the 700 or so repertoires, and 9.5 million to 11 million of these chains were shared by at least two donors. To remove PCR and sequencing errors, raw reads were error-corrected and collapsed into unique sequences using a nearest-neighbor algorithm that merged closely related sequences. To assign V, D and J gene segments, CDR3 sequences were aligned to IMGT reference sequences. Each retained sequence needed at least a six-nucleotide match to both a V gene segment and a J gene segment. Rearrangements were called productive when the CDR3 lacked stop codons and stayed in frame with V and J; all others were non-productive. CDR3 was defined by IMGT convention, running from the second conserved V-encoded cysteine to the conserved J-encoded phenylalanine. In an earlier analysis of 550 to 650 of the donors, sequences lacking an unambiguous match to a single V gene segment were excluded. An earlier analysis of 500 to 700 of the donors classified V segments as functional when productive rearrangements were above 56.7% and as segregating when the standard deviation between donors was above 5%. A statistical classification framework was built for diagnosing cytomegalovirus status from the catalog of TCR beta chain sequences. In a later analysis, TCR nucleotide sequences were compared against IMGT/GENE-DB human TR gene sequences so that V and J genes could be assigned. In a later analysis, CDR3 sequences and most-parsimonious VDJ recombination scenarios were assigned using the TCRdist pipeline. A later analysis defined each TCR beta chain by its CDR3 amino acid sequence plus V-gene family, and excluded reads lacking a unique V-gene family. In a later analysis, around 600 highly shared, low-generation-probability nucleotide sequences were removed to address suspected cross-contamination and a sequencing artifact. In a later analysis, a clonal expansion index for each public chain was calculated from normalized within-repertoire ranks of inferred template counts. Generation probabilities in a later analysis came from a VDJ recombination model fitted to out-of-frame rearrangements, and those results were checked against IGoR. A later analysis scored TCR-TCR, TCR-HLA and TCR-CMV co-occurrence with hypergeometric tests, applying a repertoire-size bias correction to TCR pairs. To estimate false discovery rates, a later analysis permuted the HLA or CMV assignments 20 times. In a later analysis, co-occurring TCRs were grouped using DBSCAN, and TCRdist sequence similarity was added for clustering within HLA-allele-positive subsets. Repertoires with fewer than 30,000 or more than 120,000 public chains, plus five repertoires with anomalous nucleotide sharing, were excluded from co-occurrence clustering. TCRdb took over this immuneACCESS table, retaining in-frame rearrangements with V and J assigned. Such tables are incomplete; in checked studies, under half of the missing clones stem from an unresolved V gene, and the remainder is unexplained. D and trimming come from the DNA, and the V and J calls and clone size come from that table. For this sample there are about 110,000 clones; about four fifths appear just once. The ten top clones hold about 2% of the sample.

In total, about 650 healthy bone marrow donors made up the cohort. At the time of sampling, all cohort members were nominally healthy, though unrecorded immune exposures were likely present. The donor was CMV seronegative and was included in the group of 352 seronegative cohort members. A peripheral blood sample was provided by each donor, and peripheral blood mononuclear cells were used for TCR beta sequencing. Genomic DNA extraction from the blood cell samples was performed with the Qiagen DNeasy Blood Extraction Kit. Measured from the cysteine to the phenylalanine, the CDR3 is 15 residues long. The CDR3 DNA has 45 bases and is translated from base 1. The V end gives up 7 bases and the J end 4 bases, leaving 10 bases in the junction not matched to a gene. The germline V gene (reference sequence) gives CDR1 as MNHEY and CDR2 as SMNVEV. About this clone: Its antigen is not yet known. Base-call qualities are not available, and no considerably larger clone is one nucleotide away.

The clonotype was recovered from a woman in her 30s in good health and CMV-seronegative. The sample consisted of PBMCs. The chain employs TRBV27 and TRBJ2-1; TRBD2 aligns with 7 central bases. The DNA is TGTGCCAGCACCCCATTGGCTAGCGGATACAATGAGCAGTTCTTC. This codes for CASTPLASGYNEQFF.